The 12 T cell receptor beta chains below were found in one sample sequenced in a study of radiotherapy plus CTLA-4 blockade in lung cancer. The table came from immunoSEQ multiplex PCR; TCRdb's copy has only in-frame clones and leaves some out. The sample consists of some 74,000 clones, roughly 80% of them appearing once. The material sequenced was peripheral blood, taken from a patient treated with radiotherapy plus ipilimumab. The receptors originated from a human donor with non-small cell lung cancer who had a complete response to radiotherapy plus ipilimumab.

This rearrangement joins TRBV6-5 to TRBJ2-3; 13 bases align to TRBD2. Germline V CDR1 and CDR2: MNHEY, SVGAGI. The CDR3 has 15 amino acids. Unmatched junction bases numbered 5, after V lost 6 bases and J lost 5 bases. CDR3 in DNA: TGTGCCAGCAGACCGGGACTAGCGGGGAGAGATACGCAGTATTTT. Protein product: CASRPGLAGRDTQYF.

V gene TRBV10-2 combines with J gene TRBJ2-3, with D possibly being TRBD2 (6 bases). Germline lookup yields CDR1 WSHSY and CDR2 SAAADI. The CDR3 extends over 17 amino acids. The V end lost 2 bases, the J end lost 0 bases, and 15 bases lay between the germline ends. The CDR3, as DNA: TGCGCCAGCAGTGAGACCGGGGGTTTCGCTAGCACAGATACGCAGTATTTT. Its protein is CASSETGGFASTDTQYF.

The gene calls are TRBV6-5 and TRBJ2-6; either TRBD1 or TRBD2 may supply D (5 bases each). Between the trimmed V and J ends, which lost 8 bases and 4 bases, there was a span of 15 bases. Germline CDR1 reads MNHEY; CDR2 reads SVGAGI. CDR3 length: 15 amino acids. The CDR3 nucleotides are TGTGCCAGCGGGGACGGGCAGCTGGGGGCCAACGTCCTGACTTTC. This sequence encodes CASGDGQLGANVLTF.

The chain carries TRBV7-6 and TRBJ1-1; possible D gene TRBD1, 6 bases. The V gene's germline CDR1 is SGHVS and CDR2 FNYEAQ. The CDR3 totals 13 residues. V was pared by 3 bases and J by 9 bases, with 14 bases between. The CDR3 DNA is TGTGCCAGCAGCTTCGGGGGCGCCTGGCAAGCTTTCTTT. Protein: CASSFGGAWQAFF. The full variable domain, in which reference TRBV7-6 and TRBJ1-1 provide the parts outside the CDR3, is GAGVSQSPRYKVTKRGQDVALRCDPISGHVSLYWYRQALGQGPEFLTYFNYEAQQDKSGLPNDRFSAERPEGSISTLTIQRTEQRDSAMYRCASSFGGAWQAFFGQGTRLTVV.

The CDR3 loop reads CATSYKPGLAGGSTSGKYNEQFF. As DNA, the CDR3 is TGTGCCACCAGCTATAAACCGGGACTAGCGGGAGGGTCCACTTCCGGGAAATACAATGAGCAGTTCTTC. V is TRBV15 and J is TRBJ2-1, with 16 bases lining up with TRBD2. Trimming cost V 5 bases and J 4 bases; bases outside gene matches: 23. CDR1 LNHNV and CDR2 YYDKDF come from the germline V gene (reference sequence). The CDR3 sequence is 23 residues long.

A few counts support this clone. The V and J genes are TRBV10-2 and TRBJ2-1; D might be TRBD1 or TRBD2, each matching 5 bases. Per germline, CDR1 WSHSY and CDR2 SAAADI. With 2 bases removed from V and 9 bases from J, the gap between germline ends came to 8 bases. The CDR3 totals 12 residues. This chain's CDR3 is CASSEPGGEQFF. In nucleotides, the CDR3 is TGCGCCAGCAGTGAGCCTGGGGGTGAGCAGTTCTTC.

The gene calls are TRBV2 and TRBJ2-7, with a weak D call TRBD1 (6 bases). Trimming removed 4 bases at V and 12 bases at J, with 16 bases between. The CDR3 consists of 12 residues. Germline CDR1 and CDR2: SNHLY and FYNNEI. CDR3 residues: CASSGDTGMGYV. The CDR3 DNA follows: TGTGCCAGCAGTGGGGACACAGGGATGGGGTACGTC.

The J gene is TRBJ1-2, the V gene TRBV7-2, with TRBD1 matching 8 bases. The CDR3 extends over 14 amino acids. Trimming took 5 bases from V and 3 from J; bases not matched to a gene: 5. Germline assignment: CDR1 SGHTA and CDR2 FQGNSA. The CDR3 sequence is CASSPTGQDYGYTF. CDR3 bases: TGTGCCAGCAGCCCCACGGGACAGGACTATGGCTACACCTTC.

V gene TRBV10-3 combines with J gene TRBJ1-2, with D possibly being TRBD1 (5 bases). The CDR3 contains 13 residues. Trimming stripped 8 bases from V and 8 bases from J, with 18 bases between. Germline loops: CDR1 ENHRY, CDR2 SYGVKD. In nucleotides, the CDR3 is TGTGCCATCGGGAAGGGGCAGGCGCGCGGCTACACCTTC. Its translation: CAIGKGQARGYTF.

The chain combines TRBV5-1 with TRBJ2-1, with 12 bases that match TRBD1. The CDR3 covers 16 residues. Germline assignment: CDR1 SGHRS and CDR2 YFSETQ. Trimming took 4 bases from V and 4 from J; bases not matched to a gene: 6. For the CDR3, the DNA is TGCGCCAGCAGCCCGGGGACAGGGGGCAAGTACAATGAGCAGTTCTTC. It translates to CASSPGTGGKYNEQFF. Full variable domain (remainder filled in from reference TRBV5-1 and TRBJ2-1): KAGVTQTPRYLIKTRGQQVTLSCSPISGHRSVSWYQQTPGQGLQFLFEYFSETQRNKGNFPGRFSGRQFSNSRSEMNVSTLELGDSALYLCASSPGTGGKYNEQFFGPGTRLTVL.

The chain has TRBV7-2 and TRBJ1-2; the D is unclear. Per germline, CDR1 SGHTA and CDR2 FQGNSA. V dropped 3 bases and J dropped 8 bases, with 19 bases sitting between them. This CDR3 contains 15 residues. The chain's CDR3 is CASSFGQTRLVGYTF. For the CDR3, the DNA is TGTGCCAGCAGCTTTGGGCAGACTCGCTTGGTAGGCTACACCTTC.

The chain recombines TRBV4-1 with TRBJ2-1, with TRBD2 matching 10 bases. CDR1 and CDR2 (germline): MGHRA, YSYEKL. The CDR3 is 16 amino acids. J gave up 7 bases and V 6 bases, and 12 bases lay outside the gene matches. The CDR3 coding sequence is TGCGCCAGCAGACCTACGGGAGCGGGGGGGCGGAATGAGCAGTTCTTC. This translates into CASRPTGAGGRNEQFF.